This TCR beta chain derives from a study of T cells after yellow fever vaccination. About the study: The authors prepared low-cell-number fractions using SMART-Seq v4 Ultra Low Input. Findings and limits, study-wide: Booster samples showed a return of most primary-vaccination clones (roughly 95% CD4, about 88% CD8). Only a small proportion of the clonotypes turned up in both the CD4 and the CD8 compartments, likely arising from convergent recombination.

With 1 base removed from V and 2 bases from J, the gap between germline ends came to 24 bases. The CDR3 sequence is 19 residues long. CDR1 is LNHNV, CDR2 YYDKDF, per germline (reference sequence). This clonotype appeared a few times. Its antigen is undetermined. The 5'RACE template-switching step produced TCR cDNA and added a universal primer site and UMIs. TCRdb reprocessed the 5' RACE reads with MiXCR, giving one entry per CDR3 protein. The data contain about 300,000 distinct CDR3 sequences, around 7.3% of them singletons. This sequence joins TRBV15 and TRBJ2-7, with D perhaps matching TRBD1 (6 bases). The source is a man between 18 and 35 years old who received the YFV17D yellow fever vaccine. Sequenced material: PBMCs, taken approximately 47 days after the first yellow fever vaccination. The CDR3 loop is CATSRVMDRLLFGAYEQYF. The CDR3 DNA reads TGTGCCACCAGCAGAGTAATGGACAGACTCCTTTTCGGCGCCTACGAGCAGTACTTC.